The source of this T cell receptor beta chain is a study of cytomegalovirus exposure and HLA in healthy donors. As for the study in general: Assignment to the Caucasian-associated ancestry cluster applied to approximately 80% of the approximately 400 genotyped donors.

Study conclusions and caveats: Sequence variants that were highly shared formed a cluster that was likely a sequencing artifact.

Germline trimming cut 2 bases from V and 6 bases from J; bases unmatched to any gene: 9. The CDR3 loop spans 15 amino acids. Germline V gene data show CDR1 as SGHVS and CDR2 as FQNEAQ. In the case of this clone: Its antigen is unknown.

A multiplex PCR was run with 60 Vbeta primers and 13 Jbeta primers. Clones were sequenced by immunoSEQ multiplex PCR, and TCRdb holds only the in-frame ones, with some missing. This repertoire shows under 300,000 clones, about 75% found once; its top ten account for around 2.3%. Material: PBMCs. The source is a female donor in good health and CMV-seronegative. The chain recombines TRBV7-8 with TRBJ2-7, with 8 bases lining up with TRBD1. The DNA for the CDR3 is TGTGCCAGCAGCTTATCCCCCTGGGACAGGATCGAGCAGTACTTC. It encodes CASSLSPWDRIEQYF.